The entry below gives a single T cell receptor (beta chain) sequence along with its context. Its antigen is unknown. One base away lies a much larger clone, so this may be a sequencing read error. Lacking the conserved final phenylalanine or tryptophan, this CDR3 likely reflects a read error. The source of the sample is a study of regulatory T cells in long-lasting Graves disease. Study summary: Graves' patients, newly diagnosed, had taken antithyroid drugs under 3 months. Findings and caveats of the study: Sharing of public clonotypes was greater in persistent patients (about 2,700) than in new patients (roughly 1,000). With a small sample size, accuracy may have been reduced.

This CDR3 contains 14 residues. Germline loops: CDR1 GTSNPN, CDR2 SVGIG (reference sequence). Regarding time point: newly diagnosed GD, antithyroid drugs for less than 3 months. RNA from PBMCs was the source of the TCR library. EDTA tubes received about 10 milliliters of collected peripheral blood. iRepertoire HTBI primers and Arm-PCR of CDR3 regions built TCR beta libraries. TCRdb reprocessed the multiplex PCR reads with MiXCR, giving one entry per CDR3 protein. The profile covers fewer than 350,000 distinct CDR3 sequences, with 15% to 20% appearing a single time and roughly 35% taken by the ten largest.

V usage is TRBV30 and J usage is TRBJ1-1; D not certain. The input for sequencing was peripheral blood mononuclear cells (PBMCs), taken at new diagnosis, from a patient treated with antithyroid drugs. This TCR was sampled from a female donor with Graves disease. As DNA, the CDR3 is TGTGTCTGGAGTGGAGACGGGATGAACACTGAAGCTTTCCTT. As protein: CVWSGDGMNTEAFL.